A single sample is the source of the 12 T cell receptor beta chains below, sequenced in a study of regulatory T cells in long-lasting Graves disease. Time point defined: newly diagnosed GD, antithyroid drugs for less than 3 months. Making the TCR library involved RNA that had been extracted from PBMCs. Arm-PCR of CDR3 regions and iRepertoire HTBI primers were used to build TCR beta libraries. TCRdb ran MiXCR on the multiplex PCR reads and lists one entry per CDR3 protein. Seen here are around 500,000 distinct CDR3 sequences, around 13% observed once, and the top ten hold approximately 9%. These data also featured in a second study, about T cells in Graves' hyperthyroidism and ophthalmopathy.

The sample was peripheral blood mononuclear cells (PBMCs), taken at new diagnosis, from a patient treated with antithyroid drugs. The receptors come from a woman between 25 and 40 years old with Graves disease.

The table lists this clonotype with many counts. This sequence joins TRBV2 and TRBJ2-5; D is unclear. Germline values: CDR1 SNHLY, CDR2 FYNNEI. CDR3 length: 14 residues. V lost 6 bases and J 1 base, leaving 12 bases between the germline ends. CDR3 region: CASSAVPTQETQYF. For the CDR3, the DNA is TGTGCCAGCAGCGCAGTCCCCACCCAAGAGACCCAGTACTTC. Combining the CDR3 with reference TRBV2 and TRBJ2-5 gives the whole variable domain EPEVTQTPSHQVTQMGQEVILRCVPISNHLYFYWYRQILGQKVEFLVSFYNNEISEKSEIFDDQFSVERPDGSNFTLKIRSTKLEDSAMYFCASSAVPTQETQYFGPGTRLLVL.

This clonotype appeared once. A much larger clone is a single base away; this may be a read error. The chain carries TRBV7-2 and TRBJ2-7, with 7 bases identical to TRBD1. CDR1 and CDR2 from the germline V gene are SGHTA and FQGNSA. CDR3 length: 15 residues. CDR3 protein: CASSFRQGSADTLYF. The CDR3, as DNA: TGTGCCAGCAGTTTTCGACAGGGTTCTGCAGATACGCTGTATTTT. The whole variable domain, remainder taken from reference TRBV7-2 and TRBJ2-7, is GAGVSQSPSNKVTEKGKDVELRCDPISGHTALYWYRQSLGQGLEFLIYFQGNSAPDKSGLPSDRFSAERTGGSVSTLTIQRTQQEDSAVYLCASSFRQGSADTLYFGPGTRLTVT.

This clonotype was recorded many times. The chain has TRBV7-2 and TRBJ2-6; D gene ambiguous. CDR1 is SGHTA and CDR2 is FQGNSA in the germline V gene. The V and J ends lost 5 bases and 0 bases respectively, with 5 bases between them. The CDR3 is made up of 14 amino acids. The CDR3 loop is CASSPDSGANVLTF. CDR3 coding DNA: TGTGCCAGCAGCCCCGACTCTGGGGCCAACGTCCTGACTTTC.

This clonotype came up many times. The rearrangement links TRBV20-1 to TRBJ1-2; no clear D. V was cut by 6 bases and J by 4 bases, with 12 bases left in between. This CDR3 has 12 residues. Germline loops: CDR1 DFQATT, CDR2 SNEGSKA (reference sequence). The DNA of the CDR3 is TGCAGTGCCGTGTCCTATACCTATGGCTACACCTTC. Translated: CSAVSYTYGYTF.

In this sample, this clonotype turned up many times. The V and J genes are TRBV20-1 and TRBJ2-5; possibly TRBD2 for D (5 bases). V gave up 0 bases and J gave up 3 bases, with 23 bases separating them. This CDR3 is built from 18 residues. CDR1 DFQATT and CDR2 SNEGSKA come from the germline V gene (reference sequence). Here the CDR3 reads CSARDPRVPGKGEETQYF. The CDR3 bases are TGCAGTGCTAGAGACCCTCGGGTCCCCGGGAAGGGTGAAGAGACCCAGTACTTC.

V is TRBV6-2 or TRBV6-3 and J is TRBJ1-2; D perhaps matches TRBD1 (6 bases). CDR1 is MNHEY and CDR2 is SVGEGT in the germline V gene. CDR3 length: 15 amino acids. Deletions cut 0 bases from V and 4 bases from J, with 12 bases between. The CDR3, as DNA: TGTGCCAGCAGTTACTCTACAGGGACAACCTATGGCTACACCTTC. Translation: CASSYSTGTTYGYTF.

Many counts were recorded for this clonotype. The V and J genes are TRBV9 and TRBJ1-2; TRBD1 might be the D (6 bases). V was trimmed by 4 bases and J by 4 bases, leaving 14 bases between them. CDR3 length: 14 residues. CDR1 is SGDLS and CDR2 is YYNGEE in the germline V gene. The CDR3 bases are TGTGCCAGCAGCCCCGACAGGTCCTTCTATGGCTACACCTTC. Its protein product is CASSPDRSFYGYTF.

This clonotype was found many times. This chain connects TRBV6-2 or TRBV6-3 to TRBJ1-5; 7 bases fit TRBD1. The CDR3 extends over 14 amino acids. The V gene's germline CDR1 is MNHEY and CDR2 SVGEGT. V trimming: 7 bases; J trimming: 5 bases; junction bases outside the gene matches: 8. The CDR3 region has the DNA TGTGCCAGCATTAGGACAGGAACCCATCAGCCCCAGCATTTT. Translation: CASIRTGTHQPQHF.

This clonotype has ten or more counts. The V call is TRBV6-2 or TRBV6-3, the J call TRBJ2-5; 14 bases align to TRBD2. Trimming took 4 bases from V and 0 from J; bases not matched to a gene: 10. Looked up from germline, CDR1 is MNHEY and CDR2 is SVGEGT. The CDR3 runs 19 residues. The CDR3 bases are TGTGCCAGCAGTTTACCTCCGGGACTAGCGGGAGTGAACCAAGAGACCCAGTACTTC. This translates into CASSLPPGLAGVNQETQYF.

This clonotype was observed many times. The junction does not match germline at one end; this may be a read error. J is TRBJ1-4 and V is TRBV2, with unresolved D. Germline CDR1 is SNHLY and CDR2 is FYNNEI. This CDR3 region has 14 residues. CDR3 in DNA: TGTGCCAGCTCGCCCGGGTCAACAAATGAAAAACTGTTTTTT. Translating gives CASSPGSTNEKLFF.

This clonotype was recorded at least ten times. The chain joins TRBV7-6 to TRBJ1-1, with D tentatively TRBD1 (6 bases). CDR3 length: 16 residues. Trimming removed 4 bases at V and 1 base at J, with 16 bases between. Germline loops: CDR1 SGHVS, CDR2 FNYEAQ. CDR3 in amino acids: CASSSTGTTTNTEAFF. DNA of the CDR3: TGTGCCAGCAGCTCGACCGGGACAACAACGAACACTGAAGCTTTCTTT.

This clonotype has a count of ten or more. The chain carries TRBV30 and TRBJ2-1; D is unclear. Trimming took 4 bases from V and 4 from J, leaving 11 bases between them. The CDR3 extends over 13 amino acids. Germline V gives CDR1 GTSNPN, CDR2 SVGIG (reference sequence). In nucleotides, the CDR3 is TGTGCCTGGAATCGCGATCTTTACAATGAGCAGTTCTTC. As protein: CAWNRDLYNEQFF.